These T cell receptor beta chains were read from a single sample in a study of CD8 T cells in ankylosing spondylitis. TCRdb itself ran the 5' RACE reads through MiXCR, one entry per CDR3 protein. The table lists approximately 350,000 distinct CDR3 sequences, more than 20% of them singletons. Specimen: blood, either unsorted or a sorted T cell fraction (not recorded which). All receptors come from a male donor with ankylosing spondylitis or in good health (not recorded which). Each CDR3 is given with its conserved first and last residue. D genes are given only for firm matches. Clone size is shown for a subset of rows, as once, few, many or a class of expanded clone.

abundance: few
d_gene: NA
v_gene: TRBV7-2
j_gene: TRBJ2-7
CDR3aa: CASRGRGAGEQYF
CDR3nt: TGTGCCAGCAGGGGACGGGGGGCCGGCGAGCAGTACTTC

abundance: NA
d_gene: NA
v_gene: TRBV3-1
j_gene: TRBJ2-7
CDR3aa: CASSQGGFPYEQYF
CDR3nt: TGTGCCAGCAGCCAAGGGGGCTTCCCCTACGAGCAGTACTTC

abundance: NA
d_gene: NA
v_gene: TRBV20-1
j_gene: TRBJ2-7
CDR3aa: CSAREAGVRSEQYF
CDR3nt: TGCAGTGCTAGAGAGGCAGGAGTAAGGTCCGAGCAGTACTTC

abundance: few
d_gene: TRBD2
v_gene: TRBV24-1
j_gene: TRBJ2-3
CDR3aa: CATSVSGAPPDTQYF
CDR3nt: TGTGCCACCAGTGTTAGCGGGGCCCCCCCGGATACGCAGTATTTT

abundance: NA
d_gene: NA
v_gene: TRBV11-2
j_gene: TRBJ2-7
CDR3aa: CASSPRLVPYEQYF
CDR3nt: TGTGCCAGCAGCCCCCGACTAGTTCCCTACGAGCAGTACTTC

abundance: few
d_gene: TRBD2
v_gene: TRBV5-1
j_gene: TRBJ2-1
CDR3aa: CASSPGLAGGFVDNEQFF
CDR3nt: TGCGCCAGCAGCCCGGGACTAGCGGGGGGGTTCGTGGACAATGAGCAGTTCTTC

abundance: NA
d_gene: TRBD1
v_gene: TRBV10-3
j_gene: TRBJ2-2
CDR3aa: CAISEEDRGTGELFF
CDR3nt: TGTGCCATCAGTGAGGAGGACAGGGGGACCGGGGAGCTGTTTTTT

abundance: NA
d_gene: NA
v_gene: TRBV28
j_gene: TRBJ2-7
CDR3aa: CASSLNAGSALTYEQYF
CDR3nt: TGTGCCAGCAGTTTAAACGCAGGGTCCGCTTTAACCTACGAGCAGTACTTC

abundance: once
d_gene: NA
v_gene: TRBV2
j_gene: TRBJ2-4
CDR3aa: CASIQTGSLQYF
CDR3nt: TGTGCCAGCATTCAGACAGGCAGCCTTCAGTACTTC

abundance: many
d_gene: NA
v_gene: TRBV12-3/TRBV12-4
j_gene: TRBJ2-5
CDR3aa: CASSWGGETQYF
CDR3nt: TGTGCCAGCAGCTGGGGCGGTGAGACCCAGTACTTC

abundance: NA
d_gene: TRBD1
v_gene: TRBV10-2
j_gene: TRBJ2-3
CDR3aa: CASRTGGVTDTQYF
CDR3nt: TGCGCCAGCCGGACAGGGGGGGTAACAGATACGCAGTATTTT

abundance: few
d_gene: NA
v_gene: TRBV6-1
j_gene: TRBJ2-1
CDR3aa: CASTPGRDSLSSYNEQFF
CDR3nt: TGTGCCAGCACTCCTGGGCGGGACAGCCTTTCCTCCTACAATGAGCAGTTCTTC

abundance: NA
d_gene: NA
v_gene: TRBV7-9
j_gene: TRBJ2-5
CDR3aa: CASSLVGRGAETQYF
CDR3nt: TGTGCCAGCAGCTTAGTAGGGCGGGGAGCTGAGACCCAGTACTTC

abundance: NA
d_gene: TRBD2
v_gene: TRBV7-8
j_gene: TRBJ2-1
CDR3aa: CASSLAGGALNEQFF
CDR3nt: TGTGCCAGCAGCTTAGCCGGGGGGGCCCTCAATGAGCAGTTCTTC

abundance: NA
d_gene: NA
v_gene: TRBV12-3/TRBV12-4
j_gene: TRBJ1-2
CDR3aa: CASIGPAPGYTF
CDR3nt: TGTGCCAGCATTGGCCCGGCCCCTGGCTACACCTTC

abundance: NA
d_gene: NA
v_gene: TRBV4-1
j_gene: TRBJ2-1
CDR3aa: CASTAKVGRGHEQFF
CDR3nt: TGCGCCAGCACCGCCAAGGTAGGCAGGGGACATGAGCAGTTCTTC

abundance: NA
d_gene: TRBD2
v_gene: TRBV27
j_gene: TRBJ2-3
CDR3aa: CASSSSGGQGDTQYF
CDR3nt: TGTGCCAGCAGTTCTAGCGGGGGGCAGGGAGATACGCAGTATTTT

abundance: few
d_gene: NA
v_gene: TRBV4-2
j_gene: TRBJ2-1
CDR3aa: CASSQYRHLSGPNNEQFF
CDR3nt: TGTGCCAGCAGCCAATACCGACATCTTAGCGGACCGAACAATGAGCAGTTCTTC

abundance: NA
d_gene: TRBD2
v_gene: TRBV7-9
j_gene: TRBJ2-7
CDR3aa: CASSFGGGDPSEQYF
CDR3nt: TGTGCCAGCAGCTTTGGCGGGGGGGACCCTAGTGAGCAGTACTTC

abundance: many
d_gene: TRBD2
v_gene: TRBV20-1
j_gene: TRBJ2-3
CDR3aa: CSARTGLADTDTQYF
CDR3nt: TGCAGTGCTAGAACGGGACTAGCGGACACAGATACGCAGTATTTT

abundance: NA
d_gene: TRBD1
v_gene: TRBV19
j_gene: TRBJ1-2
CDR3aa: CASSTGGSGYTF
CDR3nt: TGTGCCAGCTCAACAGGGGGCAGTGGCTACACCTTC

abundance: few
d_gene: TRBD1
v_gene: TRBV5-4
j_gene: TRBJ2-5
CDR3aa: CASSLNVGRGLSETQYF
CDR3nt: TGTGCCAGCAGCTTAAATGTTGGCAGGGGGCTTTCAGAGACCCAGTACTTC

abundance: NA
d_gene: NA
v_gene: TRBV4-2
j_gene: TRBJ2-2
CDR3aa: CASHPRGLSGELFF
CDR3nt: TGTGCCAGCCACCCGCGAGGGCTCAGCGGGGAGCTGTTTTTT

abundance: NA
d_gene: NA
v_gene: TRBV4-1
j_gene: TRBJ1-4
CDR3aa: CASSQTSQRGNEKLFF
CDR3nt: TGCGCCAGCAGCCAGACAAGCCAAAGGGGGAATGAAAAACTGTTTTTT

abundance: NA
d_gene: TRBD2
v_gene: TRBV20-1
j_gene: TRBJ2-3
CDR3aa: CSARDWGLAPDTQYF
CDR3nt: TGCAGTGCTAGAGATTGGGGACTAGCGCCAGATACGCAGTATTTT

abundance: NA
d_gene: TRBD1
v_gene: TRBV27
j_gene: TRBJ2-7
CDR3aa: CASSLETGNYEQYF
CDR3nt: TGTGCCAGCAGTTTAGAGACAGGGAACTACGAGCAGTACTTC

abundance: many
d_gene: TRBD1
v_gene: TRBV20-1
j_gene: TRBJ1-4
CDR3aa: CSARARTGPNEKLFF
CDR3nt: TGCAGTGCTAGAGCGCGGACAGGCCCTAATGAAAAACTGTTTTTT

abundance: NA
d_gene: NA
v_gene: TRBV9
j_gene: TRBJ2-7
CDR3aa: CASSPGTPIEQYF
CDR3nt: TGTGCCAGCAGCCCCGGGACACCGATCGAGCAGTACTTC

abundance: NA
d_gene: TRBD1
v_gene: TRBV10-1
j_gene: TRBJ2-7
CDR3aa: CASSESDRGYEQYF
CDR3nt: TGCGCCAGCAGTGAGTCGGACAGGGGCTACGAGCAGTACTTC

abundance: NA
d_gene: TRBD2
v_gene: TRBV9
j_gene: TRBJ2-1
CDR3aa: CASSVSGGKNEQFF
CDR3nt: TGTGCCAGCAGCGTTAGCGGGGGGAAAAATGAGCAGTTCTTC

abundance: many
d_gene: NA
v_gene: TRBV28
j_gene: TRBJ2-7
CDR3aa: CASREPRGSYEQYF
CDR3nt: TGTGCCAGCAGAGAGCCAAGGGGTTCCTACGAGCAGTACTTC